Listed below are T cell receptor beta chains from one sample, sequenced in a study of blood T cells in healthy people across ages. A single record per CDR3 protein comes from TCRdb applying MiXCR to the 5' RACE reads. The sample lists approximately 730,000 distinct CDR3 sequences, around 40% occurring once. Input material: blood. The receptors derive from a woman aged 60-75 years in good health. CDR3s include the opening cysteine and the closing phenylalanine or tryptophan. D genes are given only for firm matches. Some rows have no size entry. The others give once, few or many, or a class for an expanded clone.

CDR3	DNA	V	J	D	size
CASSFPETRSEDTQYF	TGTGCCAGCAGTTTTCCCGAGACTAGGTCAGAAGATACGCAGTATTTT	TRBV12-3/TRBV12-4	TRBJ2-3	-	-
CASSSGLVPDTQYF	TGTGCCAGCAGCTCGGGACTAGTCCCAGATACGCAGTATTTT	TRBV7-2	TRBJ2-3	TRBD2	-
CASSPRTSGGTGELFF	TGCGCCAGCAGCCCTAGGACTAGCGGGGGCACCGGGGAGCTGTTTTTT	TRBV5-1	TRBJ2-2	TRBD2	few
CASSLALGGSYSEQFF	TGTGCCAGCAGCTTAGCGCTAGGGGGATCCTACAGTGAGCAGTTCTTC	TRBV7-9	TRBJ2-1	-	-
CSSSGTSADTQYF	TGCAGCTCCTCCGGGACTAGCGCTGATACGCAGTATTTT	TRBV29-1	TRBJ2-3	TRBD2	few
CASSVAGGDNEQFF	TGTGCCAGCAGTGTAGCGGGGGGGGACAATGAGCAGTTCTTC	TRBV6-1	TRBJ2-1	TRBD2	many
CASSLAVPAGPSYEQYF	TGCGCCAGCAGCTTAGCCGTTCCGGCCGGTCCCTCCTACGAGCAGTACTTC	TRBV5-1	TRBJ2-7	-	-
CASSMGYGSQDTQYF	TGCGCCAGCAGCATGGGGTATGGGTCTCAAGATACGCAGTATTTT	TRBV4-3	TRBJ2-3	-	-
CASGEADTQYF	TGTGCCAGCGGAGAGGCAGATACGCAGTATTTT	TRBV12-3/TRBV12-4	TRBJ2-3	-	many
CASSQGRGRTAFF	TGTGCCAGCAGCCAAGGAAGAGGTAGGACGGCTTTCTTT	TRBV3-1	TRBJ1-1	-	-
CASSLGPYNQPQHF	TGTGCCAGCAGTTTAGGTCCCTACAATCAGCCCCAGCATTTT	TRBV7-2	TRBJ1-5	-	-
CSVLHGYEQYF	TGCAGCGTCCTACACGGTTACGAGCAGTACTTC	TRBV29-1	TRBJ2-7	-	-
CASSSTRAGVSTDTQYF	TGTGCCAGCAGTTCGACTAGGGCGGGCGTATCCACAGATACGCAGTATTTT	TRBV28	TRBJ2-3	-	few
CASSLPYKETQYF	TGTGCCAGCAGCTTACCCTATAAAGAGACCCAGTACTTC	TRBV7-9	TRBJ2-5	-	-
CASSHFLQGTDTQYF	TGTGCCAGCAGTCACTTTTTACAGGGTACAGATACGCAGTATTTT	TRBV12-3/TRBV12-4	TRBJ2-3	-	-
CASTIPGLNTGELFF	TGTGCCAGCACGATACCGGGACTGAACACCGGGGAGCTGTTTTTT	TRBV6-2/TRBV6-3	TRBJ2-2	-	-
CASSLEGGPNMQYF	TGTGCCAGCAGTTTAGAGGGGGGGCCAAATATGCAGTATTTT	TRBV27	TRBJ2-3	-	-
CSARGAGGEQFF	TGCAGTGCTAGGGGTGCGGGAGGTGAGCAGTTCTTC	TRBV20-1	TRBJ2-1	TRBD2	-
CASSSPSLGDTQYF	TGTGCCAGCAGCTCTCCCAGTCTCGGAGATACGCAGTATTTT	TRBV11-2	TRBJ2-3	-	few
CASSVRLNYEQYF	TGTGCCAGCAGCGTCCGACTCAACTACGAGCAGTACTTC	TRBV3-1	TRBJ2-7	-	-
CSAHRGTDTQYF	TGCAGTGCTCACAGGGGTACAGATACGCAGTATTTT	TRBV20-1	TRBJ2-3	TRBD1	-
CAISEGGTQYF	TGTGCCATCAGTGAGGGTGGGACCCAGTACTTC	TRBV10-3	TRBJ2-5	-	many
CASSPGLSHNEQFF	TGTGCCAGCAGCCCAGGACTTAGCCACAATGAGCAGTTCTTC	TRBV7-9	TRBJ2-1	-	-
CASSLQGRSREQFF	TGTGCCAGCAGCTTACAGGGGAGAAGTCGTGAGCAGTTCTTC	TRBV11-2	TRBJ2-1	-	many
CSAGSNEQFF	TGCAGTGCAGGGAGTAATGAGCAGTTCTTC	TRBV20-1	TRBJ2-1	-	many
CASSYRGGNTEAFF	TGTGCCAGCAGCTACAGGGGGGGGAACACTGAAGCTTTCTTT	TRBV7-3	TRBJ1-1	TRBD1	few
CASHPGTGGNEKLFF	TGTGCCAGCCACCCAGGGACAGGGGGTAATGAAAAACTGTTTTTT	TRBV28	TRBJ1-4	TRBD1	-
CASQLAGGDTQYF	TGTGCCAGCCAACTAGCGGGGGGAGATACGCAGTATTTT	TRBV9	TRBJ2-3	TRBD2	many
CASSEGLGTLVDTQYF	TGTGCCAGCAGTGAAGGTCTGGGTACTCTCGTAGATACGCAGTATTTT	TRBV6-1	TRBJ2-3	-	-
CSARSSDWNPFF	TGCAGTGCTAGATCTAGTGATTGGAATCCGTTCTTC	TRBV20-1	TRBJ2-1	-	-
CASRKPGSNEQFF	TGTGCCAGCAGAAAGCCGGGATCGAATGAGCAGTTCTTC	TRBV2	TRBJ2-1	-	few
CASSYGDIQYF	TGTGCCAGCAGTTATGGAGACATTCAGTACTTC	TRBV6-2/TRBV6-3	TRBJ2-4	-	-
CSAPSWGLDEQFF	TGCAGTGCCCCGAGTTGGGGTCTCGATGAGCAGTTCTTC	TRBV20-1	TRBJ2-1	-	-
CASSYSSGSADTQYF	TGTGCCAGCAGTTACTCGAGCGGGAGCGCGGATACGCAGTATTTT	TRBV6-5	TRBJ2-3	TRBD2	few
CATSDAQSSEQYF	TGTGCCACCAGTGACGCACAGTCGAGCGAGCAGTACTTC	TRBV24-1	TRBJ2-7	-	-
CASSRAAYEETQYF	TGTGCCAGCAGCCGCGCGGCCTACGAGGAGACCCAGTACTTC	TRBV14	TRBJ2-5	-	few
CSAEYNEQFF	TGCAGCGCCGAGTACAATGAGCAGTTCTTC	TRBV29-1	TRBJ2-1	-	-
CASSDDTGELFF	TGTGCCAGCAGTGACGACACCGGGGAGCTGTTTTTT	TRBV6-4	TRBJ2-2	-	-
CSAPDGLVLSNEQFF	TGCAGTGCGCCAGATGGCCTAGTTCTGAGCAATGAGCAGTTCTTC	TRBV20-1	TRBJ2-1	-	few
CASSSSRQASGEQYF	TGCGCCAGCAGTTCCTCGAGACAGGCCTCCGGGGAGCAGTACTTC	TRBV5-1	TRBJ2-4	-	-
CASINDISNTEAFF	TGTGCCAGCATCAACGACATTTCGAACACTGAAGCTTTCTTT	TRBV12-3/TRBV12-4	TRBJ1-1	-	-
CASSPQFLNEQFF	TGTGCCAGCAGCCCTCAGTTCCTCAATGAGCAGTTCTTC	TRBV7-2	TRBJ2-1	-	once
CASSLRREGSYEQYF	TGTGCCAGCAGCTTACGCAGGGAGGGCTCCTACGAGCAGTACTTC	TRBV7-3	TRBJ2-7	TRBD2	few
CASSRYGGQETQYF	TGTGCCAGCAGCCGTTACGGTGGCCAAGAGACCCAGTACTTC	TRBV7-2	TRBJ2-5	-	-
CASSLGIGGANVLTF	TGTGCCAGCAGTTTAGGGATAGGGGGGGCCAACGTCCTGACTTTC	TRBV12-3/TRBV12-4	TRBJ2-6	-	-
CASSYPGTGELFF	TGTGCCAGCAGTTACCCGGGGACCGGGGAGCTGTTTTTT	TRBV6-5	TRBJ2-2	-	-
CASSPQYSTGYNSPLHF	TGTGCCAGCAGCCCTCAGTATTCCACGGGATATAATTCACCCCTCCACTTT	TRBV12-3/TRBV12-4	TRBJ1-6	-	-
CASSLGGQGNDEQFF	TGTGCCAGCAGCTTAGGAGGACAGGGGAACGATGAGCAGTTCTTC	TRBV7-2	TRBJ2-1	TRBD1	few
CASSSGQGTAEQYF	TGTGCCAGCAGCTCGGGACAGGGTACCGCCGAGCAGTACTTC	TRBV5-6	TRBJ2-7	TRBD1	few
CASSQASGSAYNEQFF	TGTGCCAGCAGCCAAGCTAGCGGGAGTGCCTACAATGAGCAGTTCTTC	TRBV14	TRBJ2-1	TRBD2	many
CSAFGTSGWTQYF	TGCAGCGCCTTTGGGACTAGCGGGTGGACCCAGTACTTC	TRBV29-1	TRBJ2-5	TRBD2	-
CSARQGTTNSYEQYF	TGCAGTGCTAGGCAGGGGACAACTAACTCCTACGAGCAGTACTTC	TRBV20-1	TRBJ2-7	-	-
CSAKGLERYNEQFF	TGCAGTGCTAAGGGACTAGAACGATACAATGAGCAGTTCTTC	TRBV20-1	TRBJ2-1	TRBD2	-
CASSQDLTSGGDHNEQFF	TGTGCCAGCAGCCAAGATTTAACTAGCGGGGGGGACCACAATGAGCAGTTCTTC	TRBV3-1	TRBJ2-1	TRBD2	-
CAISEGGNTIYF	TGTGCCATCAGTGAAGGTGGAAACACCATATATTTT	TRBV10-3	TRBJ1-3	-	-
CASSPGGGRETQYF	TGCGCCAGCAGCCCCGGTGGGGGACGGGAGACCCAGTACTTC	TRBV5-1	TRBJ2-5	-	-
CASNFMPGGPGELFF	TGTGCCAGCAATTTTATGCCAGGGGGCCCCGGGGAGCTGTTTTTT	TRBV2	TRBJ2-2	TRBD1	-
CASSPRAGGFTDTQYF	TGTGCCAGCAGCCCCCGGGCGGGGGGATTCACAGATACGCAGTATTTT	TRBV3-1	TRBJ2-3	TRBD2	-
CASKEGDGYGYTF	TGTGCCAGCAAGGAGGGGGATGGCTATGGCTACACCTTC	TRBV6-2/TRBV6-3	TRBJ1-2	-	-